Listed below are T cell receptor beta chains from one sample, sequenced in a study of blood T cell repertoires in COVID-19. Here immunoSEQ multiplex PCR was the method, and the copy in TCRdb shows in-frame clones only, minus some. Of 110,000 to 150,000 clones listed, under 90% are singletons. Sample: PBMCs or T cells enriched from blood (not recorded which). The source of these receptors is a woman under 30 who had been exposed to COVID-19. Each CDR3 is given with its conserved first and last residue. D genes are given only for firm matches. Where a row states a size, it is once, few, many or the class of an expanded clone; other rows omit it.

clone_size: once
v_call: TRBV25-1
j_call: TRBJ2-2
d_call: -
cdr3_nt: TGTGCCAGCCGGAACACCGGGGAGCTGTTTTTT
cdr3_aa: CASRNTGELFF

clone_size: -
v_call: TRBV4-2
j_call: TRBJ2-1
d_call: TRBD2
cdr3_nt: TGTGCCAGCAGCCAAGATGGACTAGCTCCATCCTACAATGAGCAGTTCTTC
cdr3_aa: CASSQDGLAPSYNEQFF

clone_size: -
v_call: TRBV4-1
j_call: TRBJ1-5
d_call: -
cdr3_nt: TGCGCCAGCAGCCAAGTTTCAGGAAATAGCAATCAGCCCCAGCATTTT
cdr3_aa: CASSQVSGNSNQPQHF

clone_size: -
v_call: TRBV19
j_call: TRBJ1-1
d_call: -
cdr3_nt: TGTGCCAGTAGTCCAGCATCGACGGGGAACACTGAAGCTTTCTTT
cdr3_aa: CASSPASTGNTEAFF

clone_size: once
v_call: TRBV12-3/TRBV12-4
j_call: TRBJ1-2
d_call: TRBD1
cdr3_nt: TGTGCCAGCAGTCTCCAGGGGGCCGGTGGCTACACCTTC
cdr3_aa: CASSLQGAGGYTF

clone_size: -
v_call: TRBV7-2
j_call: TRBJ2-1
d_call: TRBD2
cdr3_nt: TGTGCCAGCACCTTGTGGGGGGCGCGCAGCGGGAGGTCCTACAATGAGCAGTTCTTC
cdr3_aa: CASTLWGARSGRSYNEQFF

clone_size: -
v_call: TRBV2
j_call: TRBJ1-4
d_call: -
cdr3_nt: TGTGCCAGCACGGGAATACTTAATGAAAAACTGTTTTTT
cdr3_aa: CASTGILNEKLFF

clone_size: -
v_call: TRBV10-2
j_call: TRBJ1-6
d_call: -
cdr3_nt: TGCGCCAGCAGTGGAGAAGCCGGGAATTCACCCCTCCACTTT
cdr3_aa: CASSGEAGNSPLHF

clone_size: -
v_call: TRBV2
j_call: TRBJ1-6
d_call: TRBD1
cdr3_nt: TGTGCCAGCACGGACAGGGCTAATTCACCCCTCCACTTT
cdr3_aa: CASTDRANSPLHF

clone_size: -
v_call: TRBV30
j_call: TRBJ2-1
d_call: TRBD2
cdr3_nt: TGTGCCTGGTTTGGCGGGGGGAAAGGTGAGCAGTTCTTC
cdr3_aa: CAWFGGGKGEQFF